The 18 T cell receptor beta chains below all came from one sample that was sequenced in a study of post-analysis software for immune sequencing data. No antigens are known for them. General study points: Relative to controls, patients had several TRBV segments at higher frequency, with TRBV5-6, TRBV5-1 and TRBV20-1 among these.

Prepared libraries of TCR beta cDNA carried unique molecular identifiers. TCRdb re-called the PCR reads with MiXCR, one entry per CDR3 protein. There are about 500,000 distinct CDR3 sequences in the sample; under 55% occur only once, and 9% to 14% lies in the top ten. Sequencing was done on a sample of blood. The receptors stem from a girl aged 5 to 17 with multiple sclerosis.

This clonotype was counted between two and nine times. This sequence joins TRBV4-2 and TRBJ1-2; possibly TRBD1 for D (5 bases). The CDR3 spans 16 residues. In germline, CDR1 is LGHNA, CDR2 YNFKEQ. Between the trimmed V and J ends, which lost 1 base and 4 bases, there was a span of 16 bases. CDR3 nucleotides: TGTGCCAGCAGCCAAGTGGCCCGGGAAAGGGGCTATGGCTACACCTTC. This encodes CASSQVARERGYGYTF.

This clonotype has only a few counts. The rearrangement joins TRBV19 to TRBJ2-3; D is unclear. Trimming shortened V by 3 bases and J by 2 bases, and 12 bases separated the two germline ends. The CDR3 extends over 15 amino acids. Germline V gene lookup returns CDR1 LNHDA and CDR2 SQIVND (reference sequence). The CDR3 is CASSILAVNTDTQYF. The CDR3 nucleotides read TGTGCCAGTAGTATTCTGGCAGTCAACACAGATACGCAGTATTTT.

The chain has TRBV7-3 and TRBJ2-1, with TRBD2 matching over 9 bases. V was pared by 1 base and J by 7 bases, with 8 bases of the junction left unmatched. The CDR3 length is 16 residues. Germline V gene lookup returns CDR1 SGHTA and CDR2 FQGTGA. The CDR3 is CASSLNGGRAGNEQFF. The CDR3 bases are TGTGCCAGCAGCTTAAACGGCGGGAGGGCCGGGAATGAGCAGTTCTTC.

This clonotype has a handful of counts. The CDR3 protein is CASSQGSGTLGGYEQYF. The CDR3 DNA follows: TGTGCCAGCAGCCAAGGGAGCGGGACCCTCGGGGGCTACGAGCAGTACTTC. This chain uses TRBV3-1 with TRBJ2-7; 7 bases map to TRBD2. CDR1 is LGHDT and CDR2 is YNNKEL in the germline V gene (reference sequence). V lost 1 base and J lost 3; bases outside the gene matches: 12. The CDR3 has 17 amino acids.

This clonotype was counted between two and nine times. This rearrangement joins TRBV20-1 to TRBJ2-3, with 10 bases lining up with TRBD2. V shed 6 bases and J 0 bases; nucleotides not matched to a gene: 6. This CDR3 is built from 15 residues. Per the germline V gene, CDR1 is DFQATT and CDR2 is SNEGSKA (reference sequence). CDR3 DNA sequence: TGCAGTGCCCACCCTAGCGGGAGTAGCACAGATACGCAGTATTTT. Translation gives CSAHPSGSSTDTQYF.

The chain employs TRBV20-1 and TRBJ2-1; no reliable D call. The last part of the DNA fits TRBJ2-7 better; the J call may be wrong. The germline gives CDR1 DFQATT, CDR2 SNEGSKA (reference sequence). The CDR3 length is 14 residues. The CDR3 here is CSAISVSSYNEQYF. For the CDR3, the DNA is TGCAGTGCTATATCTGTGAGCTCCTACAATGAGCAGTACTTC.

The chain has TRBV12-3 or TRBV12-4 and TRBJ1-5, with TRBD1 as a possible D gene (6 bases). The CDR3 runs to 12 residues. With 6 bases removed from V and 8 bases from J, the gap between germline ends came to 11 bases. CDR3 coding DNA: TGTGCCAGCAGCTCAGGACAGAAGCCCCAGCATTTT. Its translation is CASSSGQKPQHF.

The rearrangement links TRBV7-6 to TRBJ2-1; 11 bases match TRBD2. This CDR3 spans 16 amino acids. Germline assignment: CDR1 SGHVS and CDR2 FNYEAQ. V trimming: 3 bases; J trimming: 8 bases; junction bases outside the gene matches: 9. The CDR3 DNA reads TGTGCCAGCAGCTTTACTAGCGGGAGCCTCGGGGATGAGCAGTTCTTC. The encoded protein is CASSFTSGSLGDEQFF.

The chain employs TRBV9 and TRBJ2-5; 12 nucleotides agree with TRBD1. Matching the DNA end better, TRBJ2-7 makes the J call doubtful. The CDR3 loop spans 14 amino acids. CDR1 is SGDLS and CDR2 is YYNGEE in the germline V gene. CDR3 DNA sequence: TGTGCCAGCAGCGTAGGGGACAGGGGGCCCGAGCAGTACTTC. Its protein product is CASSVGDRGPEQYF.

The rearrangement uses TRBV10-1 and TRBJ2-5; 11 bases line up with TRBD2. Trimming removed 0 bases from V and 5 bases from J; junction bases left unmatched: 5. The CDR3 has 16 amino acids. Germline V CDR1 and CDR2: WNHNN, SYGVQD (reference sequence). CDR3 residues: CASSESSGRAGETQYF. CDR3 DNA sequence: TGCGCCAGCAGTGAGTCTAGCGGGAGGGCCGGTGAGACCCAGTACTTC.

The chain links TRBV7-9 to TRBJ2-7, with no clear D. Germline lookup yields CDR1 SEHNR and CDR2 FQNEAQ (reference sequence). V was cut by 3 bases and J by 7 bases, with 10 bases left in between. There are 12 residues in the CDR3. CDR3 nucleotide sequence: TGTGCCAGCAGCTTTTCGAAGGTGGAGCAGTACTTC. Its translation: CASSFSKVEQYF.

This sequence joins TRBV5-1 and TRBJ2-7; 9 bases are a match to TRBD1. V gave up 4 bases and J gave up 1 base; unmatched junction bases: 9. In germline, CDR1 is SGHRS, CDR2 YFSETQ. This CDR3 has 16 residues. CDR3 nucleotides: TGCGCCAGCAGCCTCCTCAGGACAGGGGAATCCTACGAGCAGTACTTC. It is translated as CASSLLRTGESYEQYF. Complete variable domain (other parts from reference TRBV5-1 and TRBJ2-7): KAGVTQTPRYLIKTRGQQVTLSCSPISGHRSVSWYQQTPGQGLQFLFEYFSETQRNKGNFPGRFSGRQFSNSRSEMNVSTLELGDSALYLCASSLLRTGESYEQYFGPGTRLTVT.

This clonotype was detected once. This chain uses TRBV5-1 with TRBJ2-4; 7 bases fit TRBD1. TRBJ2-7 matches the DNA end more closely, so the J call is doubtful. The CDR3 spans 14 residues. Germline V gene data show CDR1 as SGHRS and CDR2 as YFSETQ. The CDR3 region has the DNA TGCGCCAGCAGCTGGGCGCAGGGGGAGTACGAGCAGTACTTC. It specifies CASSWAQGEYEQYF.

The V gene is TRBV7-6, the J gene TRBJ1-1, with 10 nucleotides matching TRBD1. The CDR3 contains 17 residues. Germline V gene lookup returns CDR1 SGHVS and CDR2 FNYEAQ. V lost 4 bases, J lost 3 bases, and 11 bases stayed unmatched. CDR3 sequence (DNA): TGTGCCAGCAGCTCAGACCCGGGACAGGGGTCTGACACTGAAGCTTTCTTT. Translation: CASSSDPGQGSDTEAFF.

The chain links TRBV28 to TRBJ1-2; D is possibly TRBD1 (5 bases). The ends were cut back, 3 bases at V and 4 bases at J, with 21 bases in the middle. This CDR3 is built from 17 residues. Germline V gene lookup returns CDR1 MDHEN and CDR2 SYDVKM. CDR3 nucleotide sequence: TGTGCCAGCAGTTTCTCCGCAAAGGGGCAGGGATTCTATGGCTACACCTTC. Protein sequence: CASSFSAKGQGFYGYTF.

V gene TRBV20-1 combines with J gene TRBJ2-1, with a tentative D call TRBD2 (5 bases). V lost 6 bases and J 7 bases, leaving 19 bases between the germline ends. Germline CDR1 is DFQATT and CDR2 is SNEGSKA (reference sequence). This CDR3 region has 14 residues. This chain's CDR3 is CSATSGGGRNEQFF. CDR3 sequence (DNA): TGCAGTGCCACATCCGGCGGAGGTAGGAATGAGCAGTTCTTC.

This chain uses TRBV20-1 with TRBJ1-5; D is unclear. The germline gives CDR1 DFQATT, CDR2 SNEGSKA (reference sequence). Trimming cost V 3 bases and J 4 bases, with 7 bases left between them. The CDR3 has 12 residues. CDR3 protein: CSASNQNQPQHF. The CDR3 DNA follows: TGCAGTGCTAGTAACCAGAATCAGCCCCAGCATTTT.

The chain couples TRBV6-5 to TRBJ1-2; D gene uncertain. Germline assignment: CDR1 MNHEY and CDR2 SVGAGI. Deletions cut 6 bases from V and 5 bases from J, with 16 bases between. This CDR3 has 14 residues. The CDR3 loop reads CASRPPDRVYGYTF. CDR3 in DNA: TGTGCCAGCAGACCCCCGGATCGGGTATATGGCTACACCTTC.